This T cell receptor (beta chain) is from a study of CD8 T cells in ankylosing spondylitis. Study-wide results and limits: It was reported that disease-linked clones were significantly enriched in matched ankylosing spondylitis synovial fluid. Some of the motif variants had earlier been found in reactive arthritis patients' fluid and blood. Seemingly distinctive of ankylosing spondylitis blood was a TCR beta motif formed by eight highly homologous variants. Peripheral blood held disease-linked clones only at relatively low frequency, and these were CD8+.

Quantitative 5'-RACE with molecular barcodes was used to make the TCR beta libraries. TCRdb reanalysed the 5' RACE reads using MiXCR and keeps one entry per CDR3 protein. The table has a few hundred thousand distinct CDR3 sequences, 9.5% to 15% seen once. As to this clonotype: No antigen is known for it.

The CDR3 is 12 residues long. Trimming took 3 bases from V and 4 from J; bases not matched to a gene: 0. Germline V gene data show CDR1 as MNHNS and CDR2 as SASEGT. Material: blood, either unsorted or a sorted T cell fraction (not recorded which). This chain connects TRBV6-1 to TRBJ2-7, with 7 bases lining up with TRBD1. The clonotype was recovered from a male donor with ankylosing spondylitis. The CDR3 sequence is CASSDRGYEQYF. In DNA form, the CDR3 reads TGTGCCAGCAGTGACAGGGGGTACGAGCAGTACTTC.